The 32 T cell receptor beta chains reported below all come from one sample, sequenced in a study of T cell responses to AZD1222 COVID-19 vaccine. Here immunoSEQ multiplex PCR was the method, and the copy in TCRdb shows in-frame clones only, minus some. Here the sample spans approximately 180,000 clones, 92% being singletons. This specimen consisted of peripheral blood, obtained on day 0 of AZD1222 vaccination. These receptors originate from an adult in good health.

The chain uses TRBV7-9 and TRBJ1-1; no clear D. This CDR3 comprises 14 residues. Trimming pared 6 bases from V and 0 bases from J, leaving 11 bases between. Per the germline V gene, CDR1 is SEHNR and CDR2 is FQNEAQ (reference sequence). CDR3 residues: CASSSNGLNTEAFF. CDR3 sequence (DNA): TGTGCCAGCAGTTCCAACGGTTTGAACACTGAAGCTTTCTTT. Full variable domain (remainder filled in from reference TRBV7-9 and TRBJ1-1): DTGVSQNPRHKITKRGQNVTFRCDPISEHNRLYWYRQTLGQGPEFLTYFQNEAQLEKSRLLSDRFSAERPKGSFSTLEIQRTEQGDSAMYLCASSSNGLNTEAFFGQGTRLTVV.

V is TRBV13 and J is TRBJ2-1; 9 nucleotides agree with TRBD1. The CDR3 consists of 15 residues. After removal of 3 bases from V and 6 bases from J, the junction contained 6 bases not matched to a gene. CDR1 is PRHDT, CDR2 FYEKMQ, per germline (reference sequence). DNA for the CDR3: TGTGCCAGCAGCTTCGGAGGACAGGGGCCCAATGAGCAGTTCTTC. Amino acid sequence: CASSFGGQGPNEQFF.

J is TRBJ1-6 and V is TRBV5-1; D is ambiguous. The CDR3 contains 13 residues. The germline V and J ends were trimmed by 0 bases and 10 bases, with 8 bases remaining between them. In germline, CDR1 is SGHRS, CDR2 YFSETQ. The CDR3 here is CASSLAGESPLHF. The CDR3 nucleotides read TGCGCCAGCAGCTTGGCCGGGGAATCACCCCTCCACTTT.

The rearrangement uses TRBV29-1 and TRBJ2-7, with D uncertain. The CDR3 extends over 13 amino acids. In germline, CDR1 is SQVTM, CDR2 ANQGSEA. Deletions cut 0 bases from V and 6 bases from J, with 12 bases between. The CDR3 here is CSVEDSRGGEQYF. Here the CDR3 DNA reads TGCAGCGTTGAAGATTCGAGAGGTGGCGAGCAGTACTTC.

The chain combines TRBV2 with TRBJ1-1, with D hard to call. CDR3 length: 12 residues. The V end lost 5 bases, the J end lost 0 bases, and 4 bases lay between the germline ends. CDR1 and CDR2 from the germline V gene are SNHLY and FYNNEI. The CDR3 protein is CASSYMNTEAFF. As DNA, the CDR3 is TGTGCCAGCAGTTACATGAACACTGAAGCTTTCTTT.

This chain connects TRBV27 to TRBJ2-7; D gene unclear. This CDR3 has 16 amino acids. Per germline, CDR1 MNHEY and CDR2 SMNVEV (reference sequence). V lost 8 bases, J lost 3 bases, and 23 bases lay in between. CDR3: CASSQFGAGADYEQYF. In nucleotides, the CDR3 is TGTGCCAGCTCACAGTTCGGAGCCGGCGCCGACTACGAGCAGTACTTC.

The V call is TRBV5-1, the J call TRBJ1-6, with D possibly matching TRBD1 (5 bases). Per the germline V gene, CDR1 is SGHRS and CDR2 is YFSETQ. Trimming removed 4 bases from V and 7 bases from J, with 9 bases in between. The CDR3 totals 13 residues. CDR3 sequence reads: CASSKGENSPLHF. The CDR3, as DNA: TGCGCCAGCAGCAAAGGGGAGAATTCACCCCTCCACTTT.

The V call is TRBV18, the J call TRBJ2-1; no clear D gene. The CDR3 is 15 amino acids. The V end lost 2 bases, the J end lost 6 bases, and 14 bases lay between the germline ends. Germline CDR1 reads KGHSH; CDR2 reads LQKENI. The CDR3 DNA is TGTGCCAGCTCACCAGGCCGAAGTAACGGCAATGAGCAGTTCTTC. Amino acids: CASSPGRSNGNEQFF.

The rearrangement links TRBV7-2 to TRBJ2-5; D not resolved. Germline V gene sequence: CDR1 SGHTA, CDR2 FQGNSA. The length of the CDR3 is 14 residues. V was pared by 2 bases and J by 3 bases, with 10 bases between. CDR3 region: CASSLTLVEETQYF. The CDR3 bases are TGTGCCAGCAGCTTAACACTGGTAGAAGAGACCCAGTACTTC. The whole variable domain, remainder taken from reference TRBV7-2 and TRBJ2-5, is GAGVSQSPSNKVTEKGKDVELRCDPISGHTALYWYRQSLGQGLEFLIYFQGNSAPDKSGLPSDRFSAERTGGSVSTLTIQRTQQEDSAVYLCASSLTLVEETQYFGPGTRLLVL.

In DNA form, the CDR3 reads TGTGCCAGCAGTGACCTCGGGGGGGGCGCAAACCAGCCCCAGCATTTT. It yields the protein CASSDLGGGANQPQHF. The V gene is TRBV6-1, the J gene TRBJ1-5; perhaps TRBD1 as D (6 bases). Germline lookup yields CDR1 MNHNS and CDR2 SASEGT. V was shortened by 3 bases and J by 7 bases, with 19 bases between the two germline ends. The CDR3 consists of 16 residues.

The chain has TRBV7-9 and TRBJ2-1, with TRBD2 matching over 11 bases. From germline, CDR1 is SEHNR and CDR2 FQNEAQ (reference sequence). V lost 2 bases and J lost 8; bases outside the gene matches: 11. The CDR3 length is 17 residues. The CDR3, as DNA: TGTGCCAGCAGCTTAACCCCACTAGCGGGAGATAAGGATGAGCAGTTCTTC. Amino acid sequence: CASSLTPLAGDKDEQFF.

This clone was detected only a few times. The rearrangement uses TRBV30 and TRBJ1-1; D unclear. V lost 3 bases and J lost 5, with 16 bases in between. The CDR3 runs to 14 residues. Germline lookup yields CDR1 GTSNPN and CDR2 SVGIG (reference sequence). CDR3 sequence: CAWRSGRGFTEAFF. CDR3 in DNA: TGTGCCTGGAGATCGGGCAGAGGTTTTACTGAAGCTTTCTTT.

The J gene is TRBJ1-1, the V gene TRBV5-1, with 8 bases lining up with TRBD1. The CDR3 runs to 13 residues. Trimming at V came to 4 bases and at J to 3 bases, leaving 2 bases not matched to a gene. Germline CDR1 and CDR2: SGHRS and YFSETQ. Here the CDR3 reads CASSGTGYTEAFF. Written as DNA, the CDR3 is TGCGCCAGCAGCGGGACAGGTTACACTGAAGCTTTCTTT.

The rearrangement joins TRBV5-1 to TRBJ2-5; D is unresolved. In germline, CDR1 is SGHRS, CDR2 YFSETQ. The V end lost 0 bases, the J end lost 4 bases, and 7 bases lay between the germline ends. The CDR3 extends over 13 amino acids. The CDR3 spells CASSLEGRETQYF. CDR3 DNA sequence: TGCGCCAGCAGCTTGGAAGGGCGAGAGACCCAGTACTTC.

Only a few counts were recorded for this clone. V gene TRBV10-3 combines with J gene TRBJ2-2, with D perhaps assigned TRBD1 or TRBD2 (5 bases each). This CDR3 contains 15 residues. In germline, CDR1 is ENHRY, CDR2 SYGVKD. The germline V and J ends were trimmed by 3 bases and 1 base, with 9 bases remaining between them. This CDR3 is CAISDRERNTGELFF. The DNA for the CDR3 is TGTGCCATCAGTGACAGGGAGAGGAACACCGGGGAGCTGTTTTTT.

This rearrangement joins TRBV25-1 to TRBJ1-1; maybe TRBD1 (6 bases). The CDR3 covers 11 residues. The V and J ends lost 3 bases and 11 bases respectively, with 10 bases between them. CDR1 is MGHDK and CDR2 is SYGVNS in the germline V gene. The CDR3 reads CASSEDSSAFF. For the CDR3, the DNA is TGTGCCAGCAGTGAGGACAGCTCGGCTTTCTTT.

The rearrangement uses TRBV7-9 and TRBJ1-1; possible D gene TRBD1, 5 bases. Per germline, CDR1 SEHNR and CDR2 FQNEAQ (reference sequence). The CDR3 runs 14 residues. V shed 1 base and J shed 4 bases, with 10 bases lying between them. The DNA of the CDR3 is TGTGCCAGCAGCTTAGTTGACGGGGGCACTGAAGCTTTCTTT. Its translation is CASSLVDGGTEAFF.

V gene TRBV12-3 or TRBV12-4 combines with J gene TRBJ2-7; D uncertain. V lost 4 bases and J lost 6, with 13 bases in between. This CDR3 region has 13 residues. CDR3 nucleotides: TGTGCCAGCAGTTCTGGTTACGGTGGCGAGCAGTACTTC. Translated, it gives CASSSGYGGEQYF.

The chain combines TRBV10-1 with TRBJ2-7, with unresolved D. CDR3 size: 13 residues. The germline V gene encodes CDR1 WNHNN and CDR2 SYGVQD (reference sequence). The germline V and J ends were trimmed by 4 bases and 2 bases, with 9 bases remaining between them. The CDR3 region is CASSGLTTYEQYV. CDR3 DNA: TGCGCCAGCAGTGGTCTAACAACCTACGAGCAGTACGTC.

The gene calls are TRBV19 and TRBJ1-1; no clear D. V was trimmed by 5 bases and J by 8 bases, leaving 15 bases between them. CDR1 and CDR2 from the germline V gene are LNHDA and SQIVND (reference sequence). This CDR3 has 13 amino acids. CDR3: CASSGGWTNEAFF. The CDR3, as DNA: TGTGCCAGTAGTGGTGGCTGGACGAACGAAGCTTTCTTT.

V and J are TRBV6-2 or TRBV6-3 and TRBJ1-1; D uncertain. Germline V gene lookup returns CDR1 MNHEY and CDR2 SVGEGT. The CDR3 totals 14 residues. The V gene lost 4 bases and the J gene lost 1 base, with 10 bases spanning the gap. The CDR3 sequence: CASSSFFQNTEAFF. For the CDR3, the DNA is TGTGCCAGCAGTTCGTTTTTTCAGAACACTGAAGCTTTCTTT.

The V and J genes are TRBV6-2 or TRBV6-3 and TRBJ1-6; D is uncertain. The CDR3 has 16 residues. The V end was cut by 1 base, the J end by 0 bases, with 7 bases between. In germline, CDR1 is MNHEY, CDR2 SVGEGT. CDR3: CASSYFGLSYNSPLHF. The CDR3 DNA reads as TGTGCCAGCAGTTACTTCGGCCTCTCCTATAATTCACCCCTCCACTTT.

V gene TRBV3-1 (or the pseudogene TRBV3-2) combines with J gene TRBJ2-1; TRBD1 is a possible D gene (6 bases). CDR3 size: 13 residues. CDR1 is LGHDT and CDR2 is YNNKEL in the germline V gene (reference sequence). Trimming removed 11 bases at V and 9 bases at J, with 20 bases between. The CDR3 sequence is CAVSPDSSGEQFF. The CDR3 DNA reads TGTGCCGTCAGCCCGGACAGTTCGGGTGAGCAGTTCTTC.

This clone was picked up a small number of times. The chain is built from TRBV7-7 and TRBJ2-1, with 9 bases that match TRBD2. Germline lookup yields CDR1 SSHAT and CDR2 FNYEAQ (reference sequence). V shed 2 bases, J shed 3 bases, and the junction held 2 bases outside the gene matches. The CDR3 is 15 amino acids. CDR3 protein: CASSLTSGHYNEQFF. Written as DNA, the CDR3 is TGTGCCAGCAGCTTAACTAGCGGGCACTACAATGAGCAGTTCTTC.

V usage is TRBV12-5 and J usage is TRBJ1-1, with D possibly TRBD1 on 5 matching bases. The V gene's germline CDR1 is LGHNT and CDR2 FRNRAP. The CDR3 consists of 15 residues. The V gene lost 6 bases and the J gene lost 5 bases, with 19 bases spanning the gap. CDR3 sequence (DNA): TGTGCTAGTGGAGAGACAGTCCTAGTGGGGACTGAAGCTTTCTTT. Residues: CASGETVLVGTEAFF.

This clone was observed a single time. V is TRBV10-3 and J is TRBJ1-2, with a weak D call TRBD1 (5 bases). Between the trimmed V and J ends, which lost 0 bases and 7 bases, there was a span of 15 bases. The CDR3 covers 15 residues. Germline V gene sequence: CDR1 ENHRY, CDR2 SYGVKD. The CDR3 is CAISESGGREVGYTF. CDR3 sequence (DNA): TGTGCCATCAGTGAGTCTGGCGGCAGGGAAGTTGGCTACACCTTC.

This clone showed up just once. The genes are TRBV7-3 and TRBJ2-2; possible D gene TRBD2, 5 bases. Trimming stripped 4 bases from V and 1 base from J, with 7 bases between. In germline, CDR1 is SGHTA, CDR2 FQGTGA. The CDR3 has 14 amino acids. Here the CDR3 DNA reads TGTGCCAGCAGCTCTGGACTGAACACCGGGGAGCTGTTTTTT. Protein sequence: CASSSGLNTGELFF.

The CDR3 DNA follows: TGTGCCAGCTCAGTGGGACAGGGGTTTTCCAATGAGCAGTTCTTC. Translating it yields CASSVGQGFSNEQFF. This chain joins TRBV18 and TRBJ2-1, with 10 bases aligning to TRBD1. Looked up from germline, CDR1 is KGHSH and CDR2 is LQKENI. V was clipped by 5 bases and J by 6 bases; unmatched bases: 7. This CDR3 has 15 amino acids.

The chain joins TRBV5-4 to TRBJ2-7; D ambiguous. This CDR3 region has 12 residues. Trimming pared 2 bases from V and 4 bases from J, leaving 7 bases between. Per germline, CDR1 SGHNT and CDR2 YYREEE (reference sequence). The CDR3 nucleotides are TGTGCCAGCAGCTTTTCCGGATACGAGCAGTACGTC. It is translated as CASSFSGYEQYV.

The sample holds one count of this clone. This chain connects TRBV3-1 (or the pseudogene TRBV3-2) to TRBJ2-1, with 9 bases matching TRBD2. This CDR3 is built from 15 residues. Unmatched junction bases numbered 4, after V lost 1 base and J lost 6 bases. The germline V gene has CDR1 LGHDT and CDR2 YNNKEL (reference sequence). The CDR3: CASSQGRLAANEQFF. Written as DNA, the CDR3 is TGTGCCAGCAGCCAAGGAAGACTAGCGGCCAATGAGCAGTTCTTC.

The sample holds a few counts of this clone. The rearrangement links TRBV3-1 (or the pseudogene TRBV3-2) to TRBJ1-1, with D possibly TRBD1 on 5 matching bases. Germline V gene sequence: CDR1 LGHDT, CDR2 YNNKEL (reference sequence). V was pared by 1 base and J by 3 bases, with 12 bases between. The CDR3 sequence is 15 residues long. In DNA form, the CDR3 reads TGTGCCAGCAGCCAAGTCTCCTGGGGGGACACTGAAGCTTTCTTT. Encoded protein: CASSQVSWGDTEAFF.

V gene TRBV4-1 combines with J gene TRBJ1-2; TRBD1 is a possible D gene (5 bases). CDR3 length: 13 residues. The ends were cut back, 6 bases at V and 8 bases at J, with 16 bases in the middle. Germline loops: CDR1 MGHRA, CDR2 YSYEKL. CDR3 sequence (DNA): TGCGCCAGCAGGGACTCCTCAGGGCGAGGCTACACCTTC. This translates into CASRDSSGRGYTF.